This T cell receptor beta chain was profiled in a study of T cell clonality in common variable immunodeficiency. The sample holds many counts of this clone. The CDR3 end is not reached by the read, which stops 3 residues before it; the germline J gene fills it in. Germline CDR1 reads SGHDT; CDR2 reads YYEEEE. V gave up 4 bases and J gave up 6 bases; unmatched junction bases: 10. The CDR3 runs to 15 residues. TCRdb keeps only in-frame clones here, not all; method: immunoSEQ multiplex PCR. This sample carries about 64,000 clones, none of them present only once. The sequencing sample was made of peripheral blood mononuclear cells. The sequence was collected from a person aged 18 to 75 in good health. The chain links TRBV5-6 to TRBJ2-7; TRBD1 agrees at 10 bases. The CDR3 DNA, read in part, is TGTGCCAGCAGCAACCGGGACAGGGGAACTAGCGAG. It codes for CASSNRDRGTSE. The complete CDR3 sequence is CASSNRDRGTSEQYF.